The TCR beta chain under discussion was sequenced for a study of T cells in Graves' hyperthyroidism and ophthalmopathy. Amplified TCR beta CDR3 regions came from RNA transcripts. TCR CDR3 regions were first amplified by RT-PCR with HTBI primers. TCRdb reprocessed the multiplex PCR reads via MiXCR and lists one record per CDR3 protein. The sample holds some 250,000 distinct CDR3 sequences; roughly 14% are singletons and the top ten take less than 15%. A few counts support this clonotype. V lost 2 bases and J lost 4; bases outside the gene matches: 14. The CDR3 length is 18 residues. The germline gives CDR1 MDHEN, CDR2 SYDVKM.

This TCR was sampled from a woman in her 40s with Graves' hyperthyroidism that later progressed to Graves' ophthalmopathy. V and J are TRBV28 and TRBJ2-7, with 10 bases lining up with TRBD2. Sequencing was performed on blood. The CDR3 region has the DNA TGTGCCAGCAGTTTAGGGGCTAGCGGGAGATCTGTGTGGTACGAGCAGTACTTC. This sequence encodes CASSLGASGRSVWYEQYF.